The T cell receptor (beta chain) described here comes from a study of sequential checkpoint blockade in melanoma. Study details: First-line arms were nivolumab then ipilimumab, or the reverse, randomized 1:1.

Findings and caveats of the study: Mutational load did not correlate with tumor T-cell fraction or clonality.

Treatment reported: randomized to nivolumab then ipilimumab (arm A) or the reverse (arm B). Losses at the gene ends were 6 bases for V and 4 bases for J; bases not matched to a gene: 9. There are 14 residues in the CDR3. Germline lookup yields CDR1 SGHNT and CDR2 YENEEA. This clone qualifies as medium-sized. Its antigen is not identified. Using immunoSEQ multiplex PCR, the repertoire was profiled, and TCRdb retains in-frame clones only, with some absent. Of about 3,300 clones listed, 24% are singletons. The chain carries TRBV11-3 and TRBJ2-7; TRBD2 matches at 7 bases. The sample here was tumor tissue (inferred from file names), taken from a patient given nivolumab and ipilimumab in sequence. This sequence was found in a human donor with melanoma. As DNA, the CDR3 is TGTGCCAGCAGTTCGAAAGCGGGGCCTTACGAGCAGTACTTC. It yields the protein CASSSKAGPYEQYF.